Below are 31 T cell receptor beta chains sequenced from a single sample in a study of blood T cell repertoires in COVID-19. Method: immunoSEQ multiplex PCR; TCRdb's copy keeps in-frame clones and lacks some. The profile covers some 140,000 clones, with 70% to 90% appearing a single time and under 0.8% taken by the ten largest. The sample comprised peripheral blood. Receptors were obtained from a man aged 60 to 75 with COVID-19, enrolled during active disease.

The gene calls are TRBV5-1 and TRBJ2-1, with TRBD2 identical over 8 bases. J was trimmed by 0 bases and V by 4 bases; bases with no gene match: 3. Per germline, CDR1 SGHRS and CDR2 YFSETQ. The CDR3 loop spans 15 amino acids. Here the CDR3 reads CASSRAGDSYNEQFF. CDR3 in DNA: TGCGCCAGCAGCCGAGCGGGGGACTCCTACAATGAGCAGTTCTTC.

In its sample, this clone was seen a few times. The rearrangement uses TRBV19 and TRBJ1-6, with 7 bases that match TRBD1. V gave up 6 bases and J gave up 7 bases; unmatched junction bases: 9. Germline CDR1 LNHDA, CDR2 SQIVND (reference sequence). This CDR3 comprises 15 residues. CDR3 amino acids: CASSIRTGANSPLHF. For the CDR3, the DNA is TGTGCCAGTAGCATCCGAACAGGGGCAAATTCACCCCTCCACTTT.

The chain is built from TRBV6-2 or TRBV6-3 and TRBJ1-2; D is unclear. Germline loops: CDR1 MNHEY, CDR2 SVGEGT. The CDR3 is 12 residues long. V dropped 5 bases and J dropped 8 bases, with 12 bases sitting between them. The CDR3 coding sequence is TGTGCCAGCAGTCCACTACTAATGGGCTACACCTTC. Translating gives CASSPLLMGYTF.

This clone has a single count. This chain connects TRBV28 to TRBJ2-7; D gene unclear. Looked up from germline, CDR1 is MDHEN and CDR2 is SYDVKM. Between the trimmed V and J ends, which lost 4 bases and 3 bases, there was a span of 19 bases. The CDR3 covers 16 residues. The CDR3 DNA is TGTGCCAGCAGTTCCCATTACTCCTCTCTCTACTACGAGCAGTACTTC. It specifies CASSSHYSSLYYEQYF.

V and J are TRBV12-1 and TRBJ1-2. TRBV12-1 is a listed pseudogene. This CDR3 has 15 amino acids. CDR3 sequence reads: CASRIPRSSDYGYTF. Here the CDR3 DNA reads TGTGCCAGCAGGATCCCTCGGAGCTCCGACTATGGCTACACCTTC.

The count of this clone is one. The gene calls are TRBV5-4 and TRBJ2-1; D is perhaps TRBD2 (5 bases). V dropped 1 base and J dropped 4 bases, with 15 bases sitting between them. The CDR3 runs 16 residues. Germline CDR1 is SGHNT and CDR2 is YYREEE (reference sequence). The DNA for the CDR3 is TGTGCCAGCAGCTTGAGGACTCTAGCTGCTTACAATGAGCAGTTCTTC. Amino acid sequence: CASSLRTLAAYNEQFF.

The V call is TRBV11-1, the J call TRBJ1-4, with 12 bases that match TRBD1. The germline gives CDR1 SGHAT, CDR2 FQDESV (reference sequence). CDR3 length: 14 amino acids. Unmatched junction bases numbered 2, after V lost 4 bases and J lost 8 bases. CDR3 sequence reads: CASSSGTGGEKLFF. The DNA of the CDR3 is TGTGCCAGCAGCTCCGGGACAGGGGGCGAAAAACTGTTTTTT.

The chain is built from TRBV7-3 and TRBJ1-2; D possibly corresponds to TRBD1 (5 bases). The germline V and J ends were trimmed by 0 bases and 8 bases, with 13 bases remaining between them. The germline V gene encodes CDR1 SGHTA and CDR2 FQGTGA. The length of the CDR3 is 14 residues. The CDR3 nucleotides are TGTGCCAGCAGCTTAACAGAGCAGGGCGGCGGCTACACCTTC. Protein: CASSLTEQGGGYTF.

The V gene is TRBV28, the J gene TRBJ1-6; a weak D match, TRBD1 (5 bases). The CDR3 has 14 residues. V was cut by 5 bases and J by 5 bases, with 10 bases left in between. The germline V gene has CDR1 MDHEN and CDR2 SYDVKM. The CDR3 loop reads CASSEDRNNSPLHF. The CDR3 nucleotides read TGTGCCAGCAGTGAAGACAGAAATAATTCACCCCTCCACTTT.

The V call is TRBV19, the J call TRBJ1-3; D might be TRBD1 (6 bases). The CDR3 length is 17 residues. The germline V and J ends were trimmed by 5 bases and 0 bases, with 17 bases remaining between them. Germline V gene data show CDR1 as LNHDA and CDR2 as SQIVND (reference sequence). CDR3 amino acids: CASSDLYGGDSGNTIYF. CDR3 coding DNA: TGTGCCAGTAGTGACTTATATGGGGGCGACTCTGGAAACACCATATATTTT.

This chain uses TRBV19 with TRBJ1-6; D possibly corresponds to TRBD1 (5 bases). The germline V gene encodes CDR1 LNHDA and CDR2 SQIVND (reference sequence). V lost 7 bases, J lost 9 bases, and 16 bases lay in between. CDR3 length: 14 residues. CDR3 residues: CASIDAGGTSPLHF. CDR3 in DNA: TGTGCCAGTATCGATGCGGGGGGTACTTCACCCCTCCACTTT.

The chain employs TRBV2 and TRBJ2-7, with D tentatively TRBD2 (6 bases). The CDR3 totals 12 residues. Germline lookup yields CDR1 SNHLY and CDR2 FYNNEI. The germline V and J ends were trimmed by 4 bases and 3 bases, with 7 bases remaining between them. CDR3 protein: CASSGGGYEQYF. For the CDR3, the DNA is TGTGCCAGCAGTGGGGGAGGCTACGAGCAGTACTTC.

J is TRBJ1-4 and V is TRBV30, with D perhaps matching TRBD1 (5 bases). CDR1 is GTSNPN, CDR2 SVGIG, per germline (reference sequence). Trimming took 5 bases from V and 5 from J, leaving 15 bases between them. CDR3 length equals 14 residues. CDR3 in amino acids: CAWGIQGVNEKLFF. For the CDR3, the DNA is TGTGCCTGGGGAATTCAGGGTGTGAATGAAAAACTGTTTTTT.

The chain combines TRBV4-1 with TRBJ1-1, with TRBD1 matching 7 bases. The CDR3 is made up of 15 amino acids. J was trimmed by 1 base and V by 2 bases; bases with no gene match: 4. Germline assignment: CDR1 MGHRA and CDR2 YSYEKL. This CDR3 is CASSQSRQGNTEAFF. The CDR3 DNA reads as TGCGCCAGCAGCCAATCGAGACAGGGGAACACTGAAGCTTTCTTT.

This chain joins TRBV19 and TRBJ1-5; 7 nucleotides line up with TRBD1. CDR1 is LNHDA, CDR2 SQIVND, per germline (reference sequence). V dropped 7 bases and J dropped 0; count of bases not matched to a gene: 18. The CDR3 totals 19 residues. The CDR3 nucleotides are TGTGCCAGTAAGGGTATTCCCTTGGCGAGGGGGCCTAGCAATCAGCCCCAGCATTTT. It translates to CASKGIPLARGPSNQPQHF. The whole variable domain, remainder taken from reference TRBV19 and TRBJ1-5, is DGGITQSPKYLFRKEGQNVTLSCEQNLNHDAMYWYRQDPGQGLRLIYYSQIVNDFQKGDIAEGYSVSREKKESFPLTVTSAQKNPTAFYLCASKGIPLARGPSNQPQHFGDGTRLSIL.

The chain is built from TRBV19 and TRBJ1-4; D remains unclear. The germline V gene encodes CDR1 LNHDA and CDR2 SQIVND (reference sequence). The V end lost 2 bases, the J end lost 8 bases, and 12 bases lay between the germline ends. There are 14 residues in the CDR3. The CDR3 region has the DNA TGTGCCAGTAGTATACGGAGATTAGAGGAAAAACTGTTTTTT. Translated, it gives CASSIRRLEEKLFF.

Only one count was recorded for this clone. V gene TRBV9 combines with J gene TRBJ2-3; 9 bases are shared with TRBD1. The germline V gene encodes CDR1 SGDLS and CDR2 YYNGEE. Germline trimming cut 3 bases from V and 4 bases from J; bases unmatched to any gene: 9. The CDR3 sequence is 16 residues long. The CDR3 is CASSAVGGQGSDTQYF. The CDR3 region has the DNA TGTGCCAGCAGCGCCGTAGGGGGACAGGGTTCAGATACGCAGTATTTT.

This clone was observed a handful of times. This chain links TRBV3-1 (or the pseudogene TRBV3-2) with TRBJ1-3, with D perhaps matching TRBD1 (6 bases). Germline loops: CDR1 LGHDT, CDR2 YNNKEL (reference sequence). V lost 0 bases, J lost 1 base, and 7 bases lay in between. The length of the CDR3 is 15 residues. The CDR3 region has the DNA TGTGCCAGCAGCCAAGAACAGGGTTCTGGAAACACCATATATTTT. Amino acids: CASSQEQGSGNTIYF.

V usage is TRBV7-3 and J usage is TRBJ2-5; TRBD1 matches at 7 bases. This CDR3 comprises 14 residues. Trimming removed 7 bases from V and 0 bases from J; junction bases left unmatched: 5. CDR1 and CDR2 from the germline V gene are SGHTA and FQGTGA. CDR3 sequence: CASIDGTDQETQYF. The CDR3 nucleotides are TGTGCCAGCATCGACGGGACAGACCAAGAGACCCAGTACTTC.

This clone was observed a few times. Other DNA sequences of this sample code for an identical CDR3. V is TRBV7-2 and J is TRBJ1-2, with 8 bases matching TRBD1. The junction had 6 bases not matched to a gene; V was cut back by 5 bases and J by 4 bases. The germline V gene has CDR1 SGHTA and CDR2 FQGNSA. CDR3 length: 14 amino acids. In DNA, the CDR3 is TGTGCCAGCAGCCCTCAGGGGGCGGGCTATGGCTACACCTTC. Its translation: CASSPQGAGYGYTF.

This clone occurred once. V gene TRBV19 combines with J gene TRBJ1-5; possible D gene TRBD1, 6 bases. The V gene lost 7 bases and the J gene lost 1 base, with 14 bases spanning the gap. The CDR3 has 15 residues. The germline V gene encodes CDR1 LNHDA and CDR2 SQIVND (reference sequence). CDR3 nucleotide sequence: TGTGCCAGTACCAACGCCGGGACAAGCAATCAGCCCCAGCATTTT. Protein product: CASTNAGTSNQPQHF.

This clone was picked up a small number of times. V is TRBV7-9 and J is TRBJ1-5; D not resolved. This CDR3 region has 13 residues. Trimming removed 8 bases from V and 2 bases from J, with 10 bases in between. Germline V lookup: CDR1 SEHNR, CDR2 FQNEAQ (reference sequence). Here the CDR3 reads CASARSGNQPQHF. The CDR3 DNA reads as TGTGCCAGCGCCCGGAGCGGCAATCAGCCCCAGCATTTT.

The rearrangement joins TRBV7-8 to TRBJ2-7; D may be TRBD1 (6 bases). Per the germline V gene, CDR1 is SGHVS and CDR2 is FQNEAQ. V lost 5 bases, J lost 7 bases, and 18 bases lay in between. CDR3 length equals 14 residues. CDR3 protein: CASSPDRRVPEQYF. The CDR3 DNA reads TGTGCCAGCAGCCCAGACAGGAGAGTACCGGAGCAGTACTTC.

The chain joins TRBV19 to TRBJ2-5; D is possibly TRBD2 (6 bases). The CDR3 sequence is 13 residues long. Trimming removed 5 bases at V and 8 bases at J, with 15 bases between. CDR1 and CDR2 (germline): LNHDA, SQIVND (reference sequence). The CDR3 DNA reads as TGTGCCAGTAGTGTGACGGGGGTGCAAACCCAGTACTTC. This sequence encodes CASSVTGVQTQYF.

This chain connects TRBV5-5 to TRBJ1-1; maybe TRBD1 (6 bases). This CDR3 is built from 15 residues. V shed 0 bases and J shed 2 bases, with 11 bases lying between them. From germline, CDR1 is SGHKS and CDR2 YYEKEE (reference sequence). CDR3 sequence: CASSLAGHSNTEAFF. Written as DNA, the CDR3 is TGTGCCAGCAGCTTGGCGGGACATTCCAACACTGAAGCTTTCTTT.

This chain connects TRBV12-3 or TRBV12-4 to TRBJ2-2; D not certain. Trimming cost V 3 bases and J 1 base, with 3 bases left between them. There are 13 residues in the CDR3. The CDR3 sequence: CASSFGNTGELFF. DNA for the CDR3: TGTGCCAGCAGTTTCGGGAACACCGGGGAGCTGTTTTTT.

V and J are TRBV11-1 and TRBJ1-1; D perhaps matches TRBD1 (5 bases). The germline CDR1 and CDR2 sequences are SGHAT and FQDESV (reference sequence). The ends were cut back, 3 bases at V and 2 bases at J, with 10 bases in the middle. The CDR3 is made up of 14 amino acids. CDR3 in amino acids: CASSLGGDNTEAFF. Written as DNA, the CDR3 is TGTGCCAGCAGCTTGGGGGGGGATAACACTGAAGCTTTCTTT.

V usage is TRBV2 and J usage is TRBJ1-1; 7 bases line up with TRBD1. This CDR3 is 14 amino acids long. From germline, CDR1 is SNHLY and CDR2 FYNNEI. V trimming: 6 bases; J trimming: 6 bases; junction bases outside the gene matches: 10. CDR3 bases: TGTGCCAGCAGCCGCGGACAGGAAATGTCTGAAGCTTTCTTT. It is translated as CASSRGQEMSEAFF. Full variable domain (rest looked up from reference TRBV2 and TRBJ1-1): EPEVTQTPSHQVTQMGQEVILRCVPISNHLYFYWYRQILGQKVEFLVSFYNNEISEKSEIFDDQFSVERPDGSNFTLKIRSTKLEDSAMYFCASSRGQEMSEAFFGQGTRLTVV.

The chain links TRBV6-1 to TRBJ2-3; 7 nucleotides match TRBD2. V was clipped by 3 bases and J by 3 bases; unmatched bases: 6. This CDR3 has 15 residues. Germline V gene sequence: CDR1 MNHNS, CDR2 SASEGT. This chain's CDR3 is CASSDLAVKTDTQYF. The DNA of the CDR3 is TGTGCCAGCAGTGATCTAGCGGTGAAGACAGATACGCAGTATTTT.

This chain uses TRBV5-1 with TRBJ2-1; tentatively, D is TRBD2 (5 bases). The CDR3 length is 14 residues. V dropped 2 bases and J dropped 0 bases, with 6 bases sitting between them. CDR1 is SGHRS and CDR2 is YFSETQ in the germline V gene. In nucleotides, the CDR3 is TGCGCCAGCAGCTTTGGGAGCTCCTACAATGAGCAGTTCTTC. It yields the protein CASSFGSSYNEQFF. Variable domain in full (rest from reference TRBV5-1 and TRBJ2-1): KAGVTQTPRYLIKTRGQQVTLSCSPISGHRSVSWYQQTPGQGLQFLFEYFSETQRNKGNFPGRFSGRQFSNSRSEMNVSTLELGDSALYLCASSFGSSYNEQFFGPGTRLTVL.

The J gene is TRBJ1-3, the V gene TRBV28, with TRBD1 as a possible D gene (6 bases). Germline values: CDR1 MDHEN, CDR2 SYDVKM. V lost 5 bases to trimming and J lost 4 bases, with 18 bases between them. This CDR3 spans 16 amino acids. In DNA form, the CDR3 reads TGTGCCAGCAGTAATGGTGGGGGCCAGAGAGGAAACACCATATATTTT. This translates into CASSNGGGQRGNTIYF.